Described below is a single T cell receptor beta chain sequence and its context. This clone has only one observation. The target of this receptor is not known. Per-base qualities were not stored, and no clone one base away is much larger. TRB sequencing was run on genomic DNA with either the immunoSEQ assay at survey resolution or the hsTCRB kit. The paper's processing steps were these. The immunoSEQ software was used for initial read processing, and the LymphoSeq R package was used for repertoire analyses. Clonality was computed as 1 minus normalized Shannon entropy; Gini coefficient was also calculated for each TRB dataset. Phenotypes of unsorted samples were inferred by mapping TRB sequences from sorted subsets of the recipient or donor onto the same recipient's unsorted samples. TCRdb holds this immuneACCESS table with in-frame rearrangements only. Some clones are missing; in checked studies, unresolved V genes explain under half, and the rest has no known cause. That table gives V, J and clone size, and the DNA gave D and trimming. The sample table records around 66,000 clones; just under 95% of these occur just once. The biggest ten clones account for about 3% of the sample.

The record originates from a study of T cells after posttransplantation cyclophosphamide (TCRdb year 2016). With regard to the full study: T cell repertoire reconstitution was tracked by TRB sequencing after myeloablative bone marrow transplantation in which posttransplantation cyclophosphamide was used as GVHD prophylaxis. Because TRA and TRB clonality correlated tightly in 9 samples, later TCR analyses were limited to TRB. TRB sequencing was also done on up to about 3 additional blood samples from 2 to 5.2 years after transplant in 3 patients, and on pretransplant blood from 4 patients. Samples from fewer than 40 PTCy-treated patients and 16 related bone marrow donors of those patients were subjected to antigen receptor sequencing. Public TRB sequences were searched against a database of over 3,600 sequences associated with responses to pathogens, tumor antigens, self-antigens and alloantigens. Blood from all 35 or so PTCy patients who had 1-year posttransplant specimens underwent TRB sequencing. Overall study outcomes, separate from this receptor: Donor-recipient similarity was low at 1-2 months but increased during the first year, and donor CD8+ memory clones often dominated later blood repertoires. The TRB repertoires of T cells infiltrating skin or GI tract showed only limited overlap with the TRB repertoires of T cells in blood. Across more than 35 patients, recipient CMV seropositivity and CMV reactivation were highly associated with TRB clonality; PTCy diversity was similar to CNI/methotrexate controls.

CDR1 and CDR2 were assigned from the germline V gene as SGHAT and FQNNGV. Including cysteine and phenylalanine, the CDR3 has 15 amino acids. This entry keeps only the CDR3 DNA: 45 bases, framed from base 1. The junction shows trimming of 4 bases on V and 4 bases on J, and the gene matches do not reach 9 bases of it. On the day of marrow donation, related bone marrow donors gave peripheral blood samples. Mononuclear cells from peripheral blood and bone marrow were separated by Ficoll-Hypaque density centrifugation and then cryopreserved. The sequence derives from a woman aged 30 to 39 in good health and a related stem cell transplant donor. The chain uses TRBV11-2 and TRBJ2-5; 7 bases in between match TRBD1. Source material: PBMCs. The CDR3 reads as follows: CASSSGQQLGETQYF. The nucleotide sequence is given as TGTGCCAGCAGCTCGGGACAGCAACTCGGAGAGACCCAGTACTTC. This CDR3, with the reference TRBV11-2 and TRBJ2-5 proteins standing in past its ends, gives the full variable domain EAGVAQSPRYKIIEKRQSVAFWCNPISGHATLYWYQQILGQGPKLLIQFQNNGVVDDSQLPKDRFSAERLKGVDSTLKIQPAKLEDSAVYLCASSSGQQLGETQYFGPGTRLLVL.